This T cell receptor (beta chain) came from a study of CD8 T cells in Susac syndrome. CD8+ and CD4+ T cells were negatively isolated; TEMRA cells were FACS-enriched. Random hexamers were used to reverse transcribe the RNA input (about 0.5 to 1 ug). TCRdb independently ran MiXCR on the immunoSEQ multiplex PCR reads; one entry per CDR3 protein. The sample records 25,000 to 30,000 distinct CDR3 sequences, 94% being singletons. The germline V gene encodes CDR1 KGHDR and CDR2 SFDVKD. The CDR3 runs 17 residues. V shed 4 bases, J shed 2 bases, and the junction held 9 bases outside the gene matches. The rearrangement uses TRBV24-1 and TRBJ2-2; TRBD1 matches at 7 bases. The specimen was CD8+ T cells from PBMCs. This TCR was sampled from a human donor in good health. The DNA of the CDR3 is TGTGCCACCAGTGACTCAACGGGACAGCTCAACACCGGGGAGCTGTTTTTT. It is translated as CATSDSTGQLNTGELFF.